This note documents a single T cell receptor (beta chain) sequence. In its sample, this clonotype was seen a few times. What this receptor recognizes is not known. No much larger clonotype is one base removed from it; base qualities were not supplied. Hyperthyroidism patients were newly diagnosed, with disease duration under 2 months, and aged 18 to 65 years. Exclusion was applied to patients with uncontrolled infections, other autoimmune diseases, pregnancy or lactation. Diagnoses were established on the basis of clinical symptoms, serum thyroxine and TRAb, thyroid ultrasound, and orbital computed tomography. For progressor patients, blood was drawn at the first diagnosis of hyperthyroidism, before any ophthalmopathy symptoms had appeared. PBMCs were separated from under 11 ml of fresh peripheral blood using Ficoll-Paque density gradient centrifugation. Progressor patients were initially diagnosed with Graves' hyperthyroidism and developed ophthalmopathy during follow-up. Trizol reagent was used to extract total RNA, and RNA quality was then checked on an Agilent 2100 Bioanalyzer.

According to the germline V gene (reference sequence), CDR1 reads PRHDT and CDR2 reads FYEKMQ. The CDR3 runs 13 residues from the cysteine to the phenylalanine. Of the read, only the CDR3 DNA is kept; its 39 bases are in frame from base 1. At the junction V is shortened by 5 bases and J by 6 bases; bases outside the gene matches: 3. The TCR beta CDR3 regions were amplified from the RNA transcripts. The first round of RT-PCR for the TCR CDR3 was performed with the HTBI primer set and the Qiagen OneStep RT-PCR kit. A second multiplex PCR round built the libraries, followed by size selection and purification. Paired-end sequencing of the libraries was performed with 100 bp reads on an Illumina HiSeq2000. The original methods were these. Raw data were processed with SOAPnuke, discarding reads with adapters, uncalled bases, mean Phred below 15, or no exact constant-primer or identifier match. High-quality paired reads were merged using COPE v1.2.5, and each unique nucleotide sequence was defined as a clonotype. Clonotypes were aligned to IMGT TRBV, TRBD and TRBJ reference segments using MiTCR v1.1. The analysis included only V-J combinations with a frequency above 0.0001, which together covered around 99% of the repertoires. A TCS score was defined as the ratio of F50 (clonal expansion) to E x V (chaos), with BLOSUM62-based TCRdist applied between CDR3 peptides within each V-J. Welch's t-statistics and random forest reduced fewer than 550 V-J features to 13, which were used in a naive Bayes classifier (R e1071). TCRdb reanalyzed the raw reads on its own, using fastp at Q25 for trimming and MiXCR for clone calling, and kept in-frame beta chains. Rows merge per CDR3 protein into single entries with the most common DNA and genes. The V and J calls reflect TCRdb's pipeline rather than the authors' work. This sample comprises 690,000 or so distinct CDR3 sequences, roughly 20% of them detected only once. Over 15% of the sample lies in the top ten.

The data were obtained in a study of T cells in Graves' hyperthyroidism and ophthalmopathy (dated by TCRdb to the late 2010s). About the investigation overall: Peripheral blood was sampled at the time of initial diagnosis, prior to any treatment. The approximately 98 discovery patients were randomly divided into training and test sets at a 7:3 ratio. According to the paper, TCR Vbeta CDR3 sequencing was carried out on 135 peripheral blood samples, which came from 40 to 45 ophthalmopathy, roughly 75 hyperthyroidism and about 17 progressor patients. After sampling, hyperthyroidism patients received methimazole starting at 30 mg daily, and ophthalmopathy patients received high-dose intravenous methylprednisolone. Prospective prediction of ophthalmopathy was tested in an independent validation cohort of 18 to 20 hyperthyroidism patients and 15 to 17 patients who later progressed to ophthalmopathy. In addition, the study compared T-cell repertoires in thyroid tissue and in blood from roughly six Graves' hyperthyroidism patients. A discovery cohort of roughly 96 patients, 43 with Graves' ophthalmopathy and about 58 with stable Graves' hyperthyroidism, was used to find distinguishing TCR V-J signatures. General study outcomes and caveats: In validation, the model predicted progression to ophthalmopathy a median of about 6.5 months before onset, with about 71% sensitivity and 72.22% specificity. No statistical method was used to fix the sample size in advance, and group allocation was not hidden from the investigators. Ophthalmopathy was separated from stable hyperthyroidism by a 13 V-J signature model, with approximately 90% sensitivity and about 84% specificity obtained in cross-validation and 80%/75% obtained in testing. Most expanded thyroid clonotypes (frequency above 0.001) were also detected in blood, a finding suggesting that blood repertoires may reflect thyroid immune responses.

This receptor chain uses TRBV13 and TRBJ2-2, with 7 bases aligning to TRBD1. The origin of this receptor is a woman between 45 and 60 years old with Graves' hyperthyroidism that later progressed to Graves' ophthalmopathy. Sequencing was done on a sample of blood. At the DNA level, the sequence is TGTGCCAGCAGCGACAGGGCGTCCGGGGAGCTGTTTTTT. It is translated as CASSDRASGELFF. When the CDR3 is completed using the reference TRBV13 and TRBJ2-2 genes on either side, the full variable domain is AAGVIQSPRHLIKEKRETATLKCYPIPRHDTVYWYQQGPGQDPQFLISFYEKMQSDKGSIPDRFSAQQFSDYHSELNMSSLELGDSALYFCASSDRASGELFFGEGSRLTVL.